The sequence of this TCR beta chain was determined in a study of blood T cell repertoires in COVID-19. Study as a whole: From the United States, Italy and Spain came samples of acute and convalescent COVID-19.

The V gene's germline CDR1 is SGDLS and CDR2 YYNGEE. The CDR3 totals 17 residues. The V segment lost 3 bases and the J segment 2 bases; nucleotides outside the gene matches: 6. Participant ages covered about 18 to 100 years across 24 US areas. Here immunoSEQ multiplex PCR was the method, and the copy in TCRdb shows in-frame clones only, minus some. The data hold a few hundred thousand clones, with over 80% observed a single time. V gene TRBV9 combines with J gene TRBJ2-6, with 9 positions matching TRBD1. The sequencing input was PBMCs or T cells enriched from blood (not recorded which). The source is a human donor in a cohort exposed to, infected with or recovered from COVID-19 (not recorded which). The donor label of this sample is uncertain. The CDR3 is CASSARDRVAGANVLTF. CDR3 DNA: TGTGCCAGCAGCGCCCGGGACAGGGTCGCTGGGGCCAACGTCCTGACTTTC.